The next 3 T cell receptor beta chains were all read from a single sample in a study of OX40 agonist ivuxolimab in advanced cancers. Assay used: immunoSEQ multiplex PCR; TCRdb lists only in-frame clones, some missing. The sample shows roughly 100,000 clones, about nine tenths of them seen only once. The specimen comprised CD4+ or CD8+ T cells sorted from blood, sampled in a trial of the OX40 agonist ivuxolimab. These receptors were collected from an adult with an advanced solid tumor such as melanoma, head and neck, liver or kidney cancer.

This chain uses TRBV11-2 with TRBJ1-5, with D uncertain. V gave up 3 bases and J gave up 3 bases, with 6 bases separating them. CDR1 and CDR2 (germline): SGHAT, FQNNGV. CDR3 length equals 13 residues. The CDR3 protein is CASSFAVNQPQHF. For the CDR3, the DNA is TGTGCCAGCAGCTTTGCAGTCAATCAGCCCCAGCATTTT.

This chain joins TRBV6-6 and TRBJ2-4; 9 bases line up with TRBD1. The CDR3 runs to 16 residues. V gave up 4 bases and J gave up 1 base; unmatched junction bases: 5. Germline CDR1 is MNHNY and CDR2 is SVGAGI (reference sequence). The CDR3: CASSSGQGTAKNIQYF. Here the CDR3 DNA reads TGTGCCAGCAGTTCGGGACAGGGAACGGCCAAAAACATTCAGTACTTC.

This clone showed up just a few times. This chain joins TRBV6-1 and TRBJ1-2; TRBD1 is a possible D gene (5 bases). Germline assignment: CDR1 MNHNS and CDR2 SASEGT. CDR3 length: 12 residues. V lost 2 bases to trimming and J lost 7 bases, with 8 bases between them. Here the CDR3 reads CASSEQGGGYTF. In DNA, the CDR3 is TGTGCCAGCAGTGAACAGGGAGGTGGCTACACCTTC.